This TCR beta chain was sequenced for a study of vaccination and CD4 T cells after COVID-19. In the study overall: A CEFX pool, an HIV-1 Nef pool, or else no peptide went into the control cultures.

Per germline, CDR1 SGHTA and CDR2 FQGNSA. CDR3 length equals 15 residues. The junction had 9 bases not matched to a gene; V was cut back by 4 bases and J by 5 bases. This clonotype was counted between two and nine times. Its antigen remains unidentified. Study outcomes and limitations: The study found median SARS-CoV-2-reactive clonotypes rising from around 20 to 38, not significantly. Spike mono-reactivity applied to 304 of 307 vaccine-specific clones detected in convalescent patients.

Treatment meaning: 10-day PBMC culture with coronavirus spike peptide pools or control peptides (ViraFEST assay). Researchers used the Oncomine TCR Beta short-read assay to sequence DNA from cultured CD4+ T cells. TCRdb re-derived calls from the PCR reads in MiXCR, one entry per CDR3 protein. Among 9,500 to 15,000 distinct CDR3 sequences listed, 40% to 60% were seen once. This TCR was sampled from a human donor who had recovered from COVID-19. The chain recombines TRBV7-2 with TRBJ2-5, with 8 bases fitting TRBD2. Sequencing was done on a sample of CD4+ T cells from blood, cultured in vitro. CDR3 sequence: CASSYQAGVGETQYF. As DNA, the CDR3 is TGTGCCAGCAGCTATCAAGCGGGAGTCGGGGAGACCCAGTACTTC.